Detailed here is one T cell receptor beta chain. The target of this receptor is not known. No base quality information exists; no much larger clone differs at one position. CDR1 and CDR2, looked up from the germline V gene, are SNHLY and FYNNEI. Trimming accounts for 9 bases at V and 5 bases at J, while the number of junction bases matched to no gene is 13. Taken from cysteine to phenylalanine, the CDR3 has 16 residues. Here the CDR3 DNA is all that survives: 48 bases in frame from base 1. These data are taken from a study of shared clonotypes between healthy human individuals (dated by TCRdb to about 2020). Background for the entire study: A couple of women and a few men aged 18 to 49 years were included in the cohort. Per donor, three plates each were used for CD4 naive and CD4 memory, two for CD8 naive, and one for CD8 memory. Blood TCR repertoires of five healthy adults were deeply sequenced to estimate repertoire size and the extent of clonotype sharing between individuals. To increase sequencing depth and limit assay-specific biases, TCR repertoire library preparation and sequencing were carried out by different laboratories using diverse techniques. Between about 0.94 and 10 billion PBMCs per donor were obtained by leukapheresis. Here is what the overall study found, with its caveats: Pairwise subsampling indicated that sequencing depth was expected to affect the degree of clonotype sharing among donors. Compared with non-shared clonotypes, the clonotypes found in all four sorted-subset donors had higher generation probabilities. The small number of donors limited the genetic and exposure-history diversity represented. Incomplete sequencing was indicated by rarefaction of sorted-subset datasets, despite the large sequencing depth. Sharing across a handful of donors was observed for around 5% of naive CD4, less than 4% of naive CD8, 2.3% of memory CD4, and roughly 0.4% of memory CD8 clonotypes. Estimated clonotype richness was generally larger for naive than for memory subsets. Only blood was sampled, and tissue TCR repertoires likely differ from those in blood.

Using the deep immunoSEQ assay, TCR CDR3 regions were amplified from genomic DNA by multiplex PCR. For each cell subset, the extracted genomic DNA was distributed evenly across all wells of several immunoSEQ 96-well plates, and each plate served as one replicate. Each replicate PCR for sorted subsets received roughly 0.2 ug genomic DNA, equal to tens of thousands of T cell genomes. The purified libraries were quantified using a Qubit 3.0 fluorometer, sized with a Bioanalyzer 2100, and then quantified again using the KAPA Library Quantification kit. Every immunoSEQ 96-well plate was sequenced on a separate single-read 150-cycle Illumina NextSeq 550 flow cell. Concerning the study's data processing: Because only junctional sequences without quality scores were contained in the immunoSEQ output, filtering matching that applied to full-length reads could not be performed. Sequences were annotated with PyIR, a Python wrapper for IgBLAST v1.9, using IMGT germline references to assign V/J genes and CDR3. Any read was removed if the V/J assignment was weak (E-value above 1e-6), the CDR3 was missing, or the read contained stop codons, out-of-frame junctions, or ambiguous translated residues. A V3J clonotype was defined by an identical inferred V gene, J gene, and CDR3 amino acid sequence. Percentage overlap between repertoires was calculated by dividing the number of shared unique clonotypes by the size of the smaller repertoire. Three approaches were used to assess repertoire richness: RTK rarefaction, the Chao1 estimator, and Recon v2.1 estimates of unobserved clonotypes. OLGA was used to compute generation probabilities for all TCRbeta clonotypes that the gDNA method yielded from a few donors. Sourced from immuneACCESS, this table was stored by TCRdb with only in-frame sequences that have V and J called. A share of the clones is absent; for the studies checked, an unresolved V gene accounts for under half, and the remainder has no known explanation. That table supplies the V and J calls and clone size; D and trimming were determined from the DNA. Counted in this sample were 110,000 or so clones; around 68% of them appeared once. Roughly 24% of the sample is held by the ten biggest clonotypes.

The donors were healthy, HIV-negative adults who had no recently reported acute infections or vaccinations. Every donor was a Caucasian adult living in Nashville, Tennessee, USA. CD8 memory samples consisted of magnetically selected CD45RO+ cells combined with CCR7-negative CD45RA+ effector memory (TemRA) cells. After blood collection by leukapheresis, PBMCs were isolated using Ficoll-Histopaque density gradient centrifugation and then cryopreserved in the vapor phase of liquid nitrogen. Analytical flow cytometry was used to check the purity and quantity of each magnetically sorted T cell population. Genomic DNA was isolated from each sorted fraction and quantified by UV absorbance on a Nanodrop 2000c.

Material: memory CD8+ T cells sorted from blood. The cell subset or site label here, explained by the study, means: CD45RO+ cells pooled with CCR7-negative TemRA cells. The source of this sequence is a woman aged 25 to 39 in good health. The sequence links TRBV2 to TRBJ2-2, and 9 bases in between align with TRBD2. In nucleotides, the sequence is TGTGCCAGTGTCCGATTAGCGGGAGCTTGGACCGGGGAGCTGTTTTTT. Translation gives CASVRLAGAWTGELFF.